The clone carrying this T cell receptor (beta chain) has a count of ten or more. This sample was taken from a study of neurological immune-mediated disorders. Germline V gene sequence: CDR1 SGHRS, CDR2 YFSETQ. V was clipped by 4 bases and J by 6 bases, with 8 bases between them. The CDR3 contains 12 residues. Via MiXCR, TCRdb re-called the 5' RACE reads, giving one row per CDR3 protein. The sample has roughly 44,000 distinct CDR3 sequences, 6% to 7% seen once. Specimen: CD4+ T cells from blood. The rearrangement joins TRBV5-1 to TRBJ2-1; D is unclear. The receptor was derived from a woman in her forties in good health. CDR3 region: CASSLDFNEQFF. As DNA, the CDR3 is TGCGCCAGCAGCCTCGATTTCAATGAGCAGTTCTTC.